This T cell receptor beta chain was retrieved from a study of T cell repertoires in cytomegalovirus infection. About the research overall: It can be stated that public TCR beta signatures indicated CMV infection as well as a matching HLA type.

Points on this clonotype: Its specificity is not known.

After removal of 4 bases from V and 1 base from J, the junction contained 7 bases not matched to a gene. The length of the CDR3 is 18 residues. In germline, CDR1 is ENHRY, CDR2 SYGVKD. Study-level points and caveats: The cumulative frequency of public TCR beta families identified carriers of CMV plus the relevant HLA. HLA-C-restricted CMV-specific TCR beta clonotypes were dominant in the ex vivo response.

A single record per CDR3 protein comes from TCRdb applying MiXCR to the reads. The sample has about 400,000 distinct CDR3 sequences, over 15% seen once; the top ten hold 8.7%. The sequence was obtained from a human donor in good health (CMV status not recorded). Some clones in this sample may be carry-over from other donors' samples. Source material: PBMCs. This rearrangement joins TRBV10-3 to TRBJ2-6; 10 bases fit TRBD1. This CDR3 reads CAISALRDRGSGANVLTF. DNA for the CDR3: TGTGCCATCAGTGCTCTTAGGGACAGGGGTTCTGGGGCCAACGTCCTGACTTTC.